This T cell receptor beta chain was identified during a study of blood T cell repertoires in COVID-19. Study as a whole: The samples span acute and convalescent COVID-19 from the United States, Italy and Spain. T cells, B-cell-depleted T cells, or PBMCs supplied cDNA or gDNA.

Authors' processing steps: Estimation of nucleated cell counts was performed using reference gene primer amplification. The method was immunoSEQ multiplex PCR; TCRdb's version includes in-frame clones alone and lacks a portion of them. That table gives V, J and clone size, and the DNA gave D and trimming. There are 100,000 or so clones in the sample; about 86% occur only once, and 10% to 15% lies in the top ten. Germline values: CDR1 MNHEY, CDR2 SVGAGI. CDR3 length: 15 amino acids. J was trimmed by 0 bases and V by 10 bases; bases with no gene match: 12. The chain links TRBV6-5 to TRBJ2-7; TRBD1 matches 7 bases. This TCR came from a woman aged 55-69 years in a cohort sampled during active or convalescent COVID-19. Specimen: peripheral blood. CDR3 DNA sequence: TGTGCCACCAGCCTCGTCCCAGGGGGCTCCTACGAGCAGTACTTC. Translated, it gives CATSLVPGGSYEQYF.